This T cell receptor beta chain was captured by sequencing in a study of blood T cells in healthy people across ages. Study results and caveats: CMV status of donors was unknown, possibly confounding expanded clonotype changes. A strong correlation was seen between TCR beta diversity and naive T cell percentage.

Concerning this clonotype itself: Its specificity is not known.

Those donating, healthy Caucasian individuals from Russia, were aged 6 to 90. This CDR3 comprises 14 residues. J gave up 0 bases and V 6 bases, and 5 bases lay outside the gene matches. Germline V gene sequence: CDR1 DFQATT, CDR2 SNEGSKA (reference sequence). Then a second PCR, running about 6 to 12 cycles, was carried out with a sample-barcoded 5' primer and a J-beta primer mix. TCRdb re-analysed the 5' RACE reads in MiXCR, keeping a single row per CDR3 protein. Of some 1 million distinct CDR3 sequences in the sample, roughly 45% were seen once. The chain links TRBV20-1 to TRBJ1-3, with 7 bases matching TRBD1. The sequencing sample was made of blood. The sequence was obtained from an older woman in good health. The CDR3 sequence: CSAAQGSSGNTIYF. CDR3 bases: TGCAGTGCGGCACAGGGGAGCTCTGGAAACACCATATATTTT.